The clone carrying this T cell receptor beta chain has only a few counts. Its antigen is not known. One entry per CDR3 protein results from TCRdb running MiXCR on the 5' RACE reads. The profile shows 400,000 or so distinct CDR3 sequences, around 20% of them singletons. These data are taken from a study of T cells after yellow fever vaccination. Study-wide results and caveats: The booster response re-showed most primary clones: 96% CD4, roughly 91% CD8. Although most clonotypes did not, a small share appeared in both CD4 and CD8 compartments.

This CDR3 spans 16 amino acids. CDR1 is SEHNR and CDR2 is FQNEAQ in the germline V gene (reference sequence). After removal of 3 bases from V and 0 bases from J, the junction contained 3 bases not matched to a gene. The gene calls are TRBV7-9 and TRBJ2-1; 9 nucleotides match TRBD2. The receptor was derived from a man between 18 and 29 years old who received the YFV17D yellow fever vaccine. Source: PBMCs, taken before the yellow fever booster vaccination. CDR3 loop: CASSFPRGGSYNEQFF. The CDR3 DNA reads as TGTGCCAGCAGCTTCCCGCGGGGGGGCTCCTACAATGAGCAGTTCTTC. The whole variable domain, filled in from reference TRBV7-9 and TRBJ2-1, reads DTGVSQNPRHKITKRGQNVTFRCDPISEHNRLYWYRQTLGQGPEFLTYFQNEAQLEKSRLLSDRFSAERPKGSFSTLEIQRTEQGDSAMYLCASSFPRGGSYNEQFFGPGTRLTVL.